The rows below give T cell receptor beta chains drawn from one sample of a study of T-cell memory formation after mild COVID-19. TCRdb redid the calling of the 5' RACE reads with MiXCR, one entry per CDR3 protein. The sample carries about 140,000 distinct CDR3 sequences, less than 25% recorded once. Sequences were obtained from PBMCs or a T cell subset sorted from them (not recorded which). The receptors were sampled from an adult woman who had mild COVID-19 (a few samples of this study predate the infection). Cell type and time point are not known. Both conserved end residues are part of each CDR3. D genes are given only for firm matches. Expanded clones are given a class, and other clones once, few, many or no size at all.

TRBV28	.	TRBJ2-6	.	CASSTVLYQGVSGANVLTF	TGTGCCAGCAGTACGGTTTTGTACCAGGGTGTCTCTGGGGCCAACGTCCTGACTTTC
TRBV7-8	.	TRBJ2-1	.	CASSLEGGGISSYHEQFF	TGTGCCAGCAGCTTAGAAGGCGGGGGCATCAGCTCCTACCATGAGCAGTTCTTC
TRBV10-3	TRBD2	TRBJ2-3	.	CAISVTSGDSSTDTQYF	TGTGCCATCAGTGTGACTAGCGGGGACTCTAGCACAGATACGCAGTATTTT
TRBV6-5	.	TRBJ1-1	many	CASRYRAGEAFF	TGTGCCAGCAGGTACAGGGCTGGTGAAGCTTTCTTT
TRBV7-9	.	TRBJ2-1	.	CASSLARSGYNEQFF	TGTGCCAGCAGCTTAGCCAGATCCGGCTACAATGAGCAGTTCTTC
TRBV5-6	.	TRBJ2-5	.	CASSTTYSGQETQYF	TGTGCCAGCAGCACCACCTATAGCGGCCAAGAGACCCAGTACTTC
TRBV7-9	TRBD1	TRBJ1-1	few	CASSPIRTGEAFF	TGTGCCAGCAGCCCGATACGGACAGGAGAAGCTTTCTTT
TRBV20-1	TRBD2	TRBJ2-7	few	CSARVAGAYEQYF	TGCAGTGCTAGAGTTGCGGGGGCCTACGAGCAGTACTTC
TRBV5-1	.	TRBJ1-4	.	CASSLVGGRNEKLFF	TGCGCCAGCAGCTTGGTTGGAGGTCGTAATGAAAAACTGTTTTTT
TRBV15	.	TRBJ2-6	few	CATSPPSANVLTF	TGTGCCACCAGCCCTCCATCCGCCAACGTCCTGACTTTC
TRBV5-1	.	TRBJ1-6	few	CASSLIGGEGSPLHF	TGCGCCAGCAGCTTGATCGGAGGGGAAGGTTCACCCCTCCACTTT
TRBV6-5	TRBD2	TRBJ2-5	.	CASSDPGLAGGRNEETQYF	TGTGCCAGCAGTGATCCGGGACTAGCGGGAGGCCGGAATGAGGAGACCCAGTACTTC
TRBV7-9	TRBD2	TRBJ2-3	.	CASSPGLASADTQYF	TGTGCCAGCAGTCCAGGACTAGCCAGCGCGGATACGCAGTATTTT
TRBV2	TRBD2	TRBJ2-2	.	CASSERARAGDLTGELFF	TGTGCCAGCAGTGAAAGGGCTCGAGCGGGGGACCTCACCGGGGAGCTGTTTTTT
TRBV5-1	TRBD1	TRBJ2-5	few	CASSSPGQGAETQYF	TGCGCCAGCAGCTCTCCGGGACAGGGGGCGGAGACCCAGTACTTC
TRBV6-5	TRBD1	TRBJ1-2	once	CATKNDRGLGYGYTF	TGTGCCACCAAAAATGACAGGGGACTCGGCTATGGCTACACCTTC
TRBV19	TRBD1	TRBJ2-5	.	CASSKGTGDSETQYF	TGTGCCAGTAGTAAAGGGACAGGGGATTCGGAGACCCAGTACTTC
TRBV2	TRBD2	TRBJ2-1	.	CASGGLAGWGNEQFF	TGTGCCAGCGGTGGACTAGCGGGATGGGGCAATGAGCAGTTCTTC
TRBV29-1	.	TRBJ2-3	few	CSVEGPNTDTQYF	TGCAGCGTTGAAGGGCCAAACACAGATACGCAGTATTTT
TRBV11-2	.	TRBJ1-4	.	CASSLGGGMQEKLFF	TGTGCCAGCAGCTTAGGCGGGGGTATGCAGGAAAAACTGTTTTTT
TRBV12-3/TRBV12-4	.	TRBJ2-1	few	CASSRQNEQFF	TGTGCCAGCAGTCGGCAAAATGAGCAGTTCTTC
TRBV7-8	TRBD2	TRBJ2-5	many	CASSFGFAGEQETQYF	TGTGCCAGCAGCTTTGGTTTCGCGGGAGAACAAGAGACCCAGTACTTC
TRBV7-6	.	TRBJ2-3	few	CASSIPTGDTQYF	TGTGCCAGCAGCATCCCGACAGGAGATACGCAGTATTTT
TRBV4-1	.	TRBJ2-2	.	CASSQVRNTGELFF	TGCGCCAGCAGCCAAGTGAGGAACACCGGGGAGCTGTTTTTT
TRBV3-1	TRBD2	TRBJ2-1	.	CASGQQGGTSYGNEQFF	TGTGCCAGCGGCCAACAGGGCGGGACTAGTTACGGCAATGAGCAGTTCTTC
TRBV27	.	TRBJ2-7	.	CASSRDPAYEQYF	TGTGCCAGCAGCCGGGACCCAGCCTACGAGCAGTACTTC
TRBV7-8	TRBD2	TRBJ2-5	.	CASSLRVRSGREETQYF	TGTGCCAGCAGCTTAAGGGTGCGGAGCGGGAGGGAAGAGACCCAGTACTTC
TRBV7-6	.	TRBJ2-2	.	CASSATGTGELFF	TGTGCCAGCAGCGCGACCGGGACCGGGGAGCTGTTTTTT
TRBV11-2	.	TRBJ1-6	.	CASSFVAGKSSYNSPLHF	TGTGCCAGCAGCTTTGTTGCCGGGAAGAGCTCCTATAATTCACCCCTCCACTTT
TRBV14	.	TRBJ2-1	.	CASSQDPDGFNEQFF	TGTGCCAGCAGCCAAGATCCGGACGGTTTCAATGAGCAGTTCTTC
TRBV6-5	TRBD2	TRBJ2-3	few	CASSYGVTSGADTQYF	TGTGCCAGCAGTTACGGGGTGACTAGCGGTGCAGATACGCAGTATTTT
TRBV6-1	.	TRBJ2-3	.	CASSDRQGEGVTDTQYF	TGTGCCAGCAGTGATCGGCAGGGTGAGGGGGTCACAGATACGCAGTATTTT
TRBV12-3/TRBV12-4	.	TRBJ1-5	few	CASSPPGAGNQPQHF	TGTGCCAGCAGCCCCCCCGGAGCCGGGAATCAGCCCCAGCATTTT
TRBV7-9	TRBD1	TRBJ1-1	.	CASSSNDGQVGEAFF	TGTGCCAGCAGCTCCAACGATGGACAGGTCGGTGAAGCTTTCTTT
TRBV24-1	.	TRBJ1-1	.	CATRRGTEAFF	TGTGCCACCAGGAGGGGAACTGAAGCTTTCTTT
TRBV18	.	TRBJ2-1	.	CASSHTTGIRYNEQFF	TGTGCCAGCTCACACACGACAGGCATAAGGTACAATGAGCAGTTCTTC
TRBV5-6	.	TRBJ2-7	few	CASSLAWGGYEQYF	TGTGCCAGCAGCTTGGCCTGGGGTGGCTACGAGCAGTACTTC
TRBV24-1	TRBD2	TRBJ2-1	.	CATSDILAGTVFF	TGTGCCACCAGTGACATACTAGCGGGAACCGTGTTCTTC
TRBV28	.	TRBJ2-5	.	CASSSREQETQYF	TGTGCCAGCAGTTCCCGGGAGCAAGAGACCCAGTACTTC
TRBV7-2	.	TRBJ2-7	.	CASSLGTIVSYEQYF	TGTGCCAGCAGCTTAGGTACCATAGTTTCCTACGAGCAGTACTTC
TRBV24-1	.	TRBJ1-2	.	CATSLLYRDRNYGYTF	TGTGCCACCAGTCTCCTCTACAGGGACCGAAACTATGGCTACACCTTC
TRBV7-8	TRBD1	TRBJ2-3	.	CASSGTGRTDTQYF	TGTGCCAGCAGCGGGACAGGTCGCACAGATACGCAGTATTTT
TRBV5-1	TRBD2	TRBJ2-1	many	CASSLALAGEVYNEQFF	TGCGCCAGCAGCTTGGCCCTAGCGGGGGAGGTTTACAATGAGCAGTTCTTC